This paragraph covers one T cell receptor beta chain sequence. Its antigen is currently unknown. Per germline, CDR1 LNHDA and CDR2 SQIVND (reference sequence). V lost 7 bases, J lost 2 bases, and 12 bases stayed unmatched. This CDR3 contains 17 residues. Use of 60 Vbeta and 13 Jbeta primers characterized the PCR. Sequenced by immunoSEQ multiplex PCR; TCRdb stores in-frame clones only, minus some. This sample has under 95,000 clones; 60% to 80% occur once, and the top ten carry 9% to 14%. This sample was taken from a study of cytomegalovirus exposure and HLA in healthy donors. At the level of the study: Among around 200 million T cells, an earlier analysis found 117 million unique TCR beta sequences.

Points from the study as a whole: Some TCR beta chains (about 180 of them) were listed as cytomegalovirus-associated. Earlier analysis looked at TCR beta V segments, and most were productive about 90% or about 30% of the time. The dataset shows that most TCR sequences were rare, while some public TCRs occurred in many donors.

The source material was PBMCs. This receptor was obtained from a woman between 40 and 50 years old in good health and CMV-seropositive. This chain connects TRBV19 to TRBJ1-5, with 9 bases lining up with TRBD1. The CDR3, as DNA: TGTGCCAGTATCAGGGGACAGGGAGCACCAGGCAATCAGCCCCAGCATTTT. This gives the protein CASIRGQGAPGNQPQHF.